This paragraph covers one T cell receptor (beta chain) sequence. Its specificity is unknown. This entry is derived from a study of cytomegalovirus exposure and HLA in healthy donors. General study results and limits: V- and J-gene trimming of TCR beta was linked (in a later analysis) to a missense DCLRE1C variant. Among TCR beta chains, those listed as cytomegalovirus-associated numbered about 150. In a later analysis, HLA-associated beta chains showed higher expansion and lower generation probabilities than comparable chains.

The PCR used 60 Vbeta and 13 Jbeta primers. Generated by immunoSEQ multiplex PCR, the TCRdb table keeps only in-frame clones and is missing some. With some 72,000 clones in the sample, the ten largest clones hold around 4.4%. Participants comprised healthy donors of bone marrow. The source is a man in his thirties or forties in good health and CMV-seronegative. The sample comprised PBMCs.

CDR3: CASSYSAHSGYNEQFF. In DNA form, the CDR3 reads TGTGCCAGCAGTTACTCGGCCCATTCGGGTTACAATGAGCAGTTCTTC. The chain is built from TRBV6-5 and TRBJ2-1; no reliable D call. The CDR3 consists of 16 residues. Germline V lookup: CDR1 MNHEY, CDR2 SVGAGI. Trimming removed 0 bases from V and 4 bases from J, with 13 bases in between.